The present T cell receptor beta chain was sequenced within a study of PD-L1 blockade in urothelial cancer. Overall study: Atezolizumab (1,200 mg intravenously every 3 weeks) began at some point between 2014 and 2015 for patients. In the patient group, most of the roughly 30 were males with bladder-origin urothelial cancer.

TCRdb's table, derived via immunoSEQ multiplex PCR, lists solely in-frame clones and lacks some. The sample yields 100,000 or so clones, about 89% seen once. This CDR3 spans 13 amino acids. Trimming took off 6 bases at V and 0 bases at J, with 9 bases between the two ends. CDR1 and CDR2 from the germline V gene are MDHEN and SYDVKM. The V gene is TRBV28, the J gene TRBJ2-7, with D tentatively TRBD1 (6 bases). This material consisted of PBMCs, taken around atezolizumab (anti-PD-L1) treatment. The clonotype was recovered from a woman at least 80 years old with urothelial cancer. The CDR3 region has the DNA TGTGCCAGCAGAAGGACAGTCTCCTACGAGCAGTACTTC. It encodes CASRRTVSYEQYF.